Shown below are 25 T cell receptor beta chains from a single sample sequenced in a study of CD8+ T cells in alopecia areata. The sample's treatment: oral pan-JAK inhibitor, 5-10 mg twice daily. RNA was isolated and reverse transcribed to cDNA, the sequencing template. Using immunoSEQ multiplex PCR, the repertoire was profiled, and TCRdb retains in-frame clones only, with some absent. This table holds over 150,000 clones, less than 80% found once. The specimen was CD4+ T cells sorted from blood, collected at week 24, from a patient treated with tofacitinib. The receptors derive from a human donor with alopecia areata.

The gene calls are TRBV12-5 and TRBJ2-2; TRBD2 is a possible D gene (6 bases). V shed 7 bases and J shed 4 bases, with 10 bases lying between them. Germline CDR1 is LGHNT and CDR2 is FRNRAP. CDR3 length: 13 residues. The CDR3 here is CASAATSTGELFF. For the CDR3, the DNA is TGTGCTAGTGCAGCGACTAGCACCGGGGAGCTGTTTTTT.

This clone appeared a single time. The rearrangement joins TRBV6-5 to TRBJ1-2; 7 bases match TRBD1. Germline loops: CDR1 MNHEY, CDR2 SVGAGI. The CDR3 sequence is 14 residues long. V was pared by 7 bases and J by 1 base, with 6 bases of the junction left unmatched. CDR3 loop: CASKVGQVNYGYTF. The CDR3 nucleotides read TGTGCCAGCAAAGTCGGACAGGTTAACTATGGCTACACCTTC.

The count of this clone is one. The chain combines TRBV30 with TRBJ1-1, with D hard to call. V dropped 5 bases and J dropped 7 bases, with 11 bases sitting between them. Germline assignment: CDR1 GTSNPN and CDR2 SVGIG (reference sequence). The CDR3 contains 11 residues. CDR3 DNA: TGTGCCTGGTTTATCTTCGGTGAAGCTTTCTTT. Amino acids: CAWFIFGEAFF.

CDR3 region: CSAVRAETQYF. In DNA form, the CDR3 reads TGCAGCGCCGTAAGGGCGGAGACCCAGTACTTC. This chain links TRBV29-1 with TRBJ2-5; no clear D gene. Germline CDR1 and CDR2: SQVTM and ANQGSEA. The V end lost 7 bases, the J end lost 5 bases, and 11 bases lay between the germline ends. CDR3 length: 11 amino acids.

This clone was picked up a small number of times. The rearrangement joins TRBV28 to TRBJ2-7, with TRBD2 identical over 12 bases. Germline V lookup: CDR1 MDHEN, CDR2 SYDVKM. The junction had 8 bases not matched to a gene; V was cut back by 9 bases and J by 5 bases. The CDR3 totals 14 residues. Here the CDR3 reads CASRLAGGLDEQYF. The DNA for the CDR3 is TGTGCCAGTAGGCTAGCGGGGGGGCTCGACGAGCAGTACTTC. The full variable domain, with the rest looked up from reference TRBV28 and TRBJ2-7, is DVKVTQSSRYLVKRTGEKVFLECVQDMDHENMFWYRQDPGLGLRLIYFSYDVKMKEKGDIPEGYSVSREKKERFSLILESASTNQTSMYLCASRLAGGLDEQYFGPGTRLTVT.

The chain combines TRBV29-1 with TRBJ1-1; D is unresolved. This CDR3 comprises 12 residues. Germline CDR1 SQVTM, CDR2 ANQGSEA. V shed 4 bases and J shed 10 bases, with 16 bases lying between them. This chain's CDR3 is CSVAGGRIGAFF. The CDR3 DNA sequence: TGCAGCGTTGCCGGAGGGCGTATTGGAGCTTTCTTT.

This clone appeared a single time. The J gene is TRBJ1-2, the V gene TRBV27, with unresolved D. The CDR3 runs 13 residues. V was cut by 0 bases and J by 6 bases, with 8 bases left in between. In germline, CDR1 is MNHEY, CDR2 SMNVEV (reference sequence). DNA of the CDR3: TGTGCCAGCAGTTTATCCCCGGCCAATGGCTACACCTTC. It yields the protein CASSLSPANGYTF.

The genes are TRBV14 and TRBJ1-1; no definite D call. The CDR3 spans 11 residues. Germline V gene sequence: CDR1 SGHDN, CDR2 FVKESK. With 4 bases removed from V and 1 base from J, the gap between germline ends came to 1 base. CDR3 amino acids: CASSRNTEAFF. Written as DNA, the CDR3 is TGTGCCAGCAGCCGGAACACTGAAGCTTTCTTT.

The rearrangement joins TRBV4-1 to TRBJ1-1; unclear D gene. This CDR3 spans 14 amino acids. V lost 1 base and J 3 bases, leaving 9 bases between the germline ends. Germline CDR1 MGHRA, CDR2 YSYEKL. CDR3 residues: CASSQVGLDTEAFF. The CDR3 bases are TGCGCCAGCAGCCAAGTAGGGCTCGACACTGAAGCTTTCTTT.

In this sample, this clone turned up once. V gene TRBV5-1 combines with J gene TRBJ1-6, with D uncertain. Germline V lookup: CDR1 SGHRS, CDR2 YFSETQ. V shed 4 bases and J shed 7 bases, with 9 bases lying between them. The CDR3 contains 13 residues. The CDR3 coding sequence is TGCGCCAGCAGCATGACCCTAAATTCACCCCTCCACTTT. Encoded protein: CASSMTLNSPLHF.

V and J are TRBV15 and TRBJ2-7; 7 positions match TRBD2. V gave up 0 bases and J gave up 4 bases; unmatched junction bases: 6. CDR1 is LNHNV and CDR2 is YYDKDF in the germline V gene (reference sequence). The CDR3 is 15 residues long. CDR3: CATSRDMGGMYEQYF. The CDR3 DNA is TGTGCCACCAGCAGAGATATGGGGGGGATGTACGAGCAGTACTTC.

The V gene is TRBV4-1, the J gene TRBJ2-7; 7 bases agree with TRBD1. Germline V gene data show CDR1 as MGHRA and CDR2 as YSYEKL. The ends lost 2 bases at V and 4 bases at J; junction bases unmatched: 8. The CDR3 spans 15 residues. CDR3 coding DNA: TGCGCCAGCAGCCAACCCAGGGGGAGTATATACGAGCAGTACTTC. Its translation: CASSQPRGSIYEQYF.

Worth noting for this clone: Other nucleotide sequences in the sample specify the same CDR3. The chain combines TRBV30 with TRBJ1-5, with D hard to call. Trimming left V 0 bases short and J 3 bases short, with 9 bases between. This CDR3 has 14 amino acids. Germline assignment: CDR1 GTSNPN and CDR2 SVGIG (reference sequence). DNA for the CDR3: TGTGCCTGGAGTGTAGGGCAGAACAATCAGCCCCAGCATTTT. Translating gives CAWSVGQNNQPQHF.

This chain joins TRBV15 and TRBJ2-3, with TRBD2 identical over 8 bases. The CDR3 runs 16 residues. V lost 3 bases, J lost 2 bases, and 7 bases stayed unmatched. Germline CDR1 is LNHNV and CDR2 is YYDKDF (reference sequence). The CDR3 sequence: CATSRATSGYTDTQYF. The CDR3 bases are TGTGCCACCAGCAGGGCAACTAGCGGCTACACAGATACGCAGTATTTT.

Only a few counts were recorded for this clone. The genes are TRBV30 and TRBJ2-7; 9 nucleotides agree with TRBD1. Trimming removed 7 bases from V and 2 bases from J; junction bases left unmatched: 3. CDR3 size: 12 residues. From germline, CDR1 is GTSNPN and CDR2 SVGIG (reference sequence). CDR3 amino acids: CAYRDRAYEQYF. CDR3 nucleotide sequence: TGTGCCTACCGGGACAGGGCCTACGAGCAGTACTTC.

The gene calls are TRBV7-2 and TRBJ2-7; 7 bases are a match to TRBD2. The CDR3 length is 13 residues. Germline values: CDR1 SGHTA, CDR2 FQGNSA. With V trimmed by 8 bases and J by 11 bases, 15 bases remained unmatched. CDR3 sequence (DNA): TGTGCCAGCGCCGGCTCCTCTCGACTAGCTAAGTACTTC. Translation: CASAGSSRLAKYF.

The chain carries TRBV30 and TRBJ2-3, with 15 bases that match TRBD2. The V and J ends lost 2 bases and 8 bases, in that order; junction bases with no gene match: 5. Germline V lookup: CDR1 GTSNPN, CDR2 SVGIG (reference sequence). This CDR3 has 15 residues. DNA of the CDR3: TGTGCCTGGAGTTCGGGACTAGCGGGGGGAAGTACGCAGTATTTT. It yields the protein CAWSSGLAGGSTQYF.

V is TRBV27 and J is TRBJ2-7, with 8 bases identical to TRBD1. Germline V gene data show CDR1 as MNHEY and CDR2 as SMNVEV (reference sequence). V was pared by 6 bases and J by 2 bases, with 6 bases of the junction left unmatched. The CDR3 is 14 residues long. The CDR3 is CASRGLDRAYEQYF. The DNA for the CDR3 is TGTGCCAGCAGGGGGTTGGACAGGGCCTACGAGCAGTACTTC.

This clone was observed a few times. V and J are TRBV7-9 and TRBJ1-4; 9 nucleotides line up with TRBD1. V was pared by 1 base and J by 4 bases, with 1 base of the junction left unmatched. From germline, CDR1 is SEHNR and CDR2 FQNEAQ (reference sequence). CDR3 length: 15 residues. The CDR3 region has the DNA TGTGCCAGCAGCTTAGGGGACAGGGATAATGAAAAACTGTTTTTT. Its translation: CASSLGDRDNEKLFF.

V and J are TRBV10-3 and TRBJ2-5; 9 positions match TRBD1. The V gene end was trimmed by 2 bases and the J gene end by 5 bases; junction bases not matched to a gene: 6. The CDR3 extends over 15 amino acids. Germline assignment: CDR1 ENHRY and CDR2 SYGVKD. CDR3 nucleotide sequence: TGTGCCATCAGTGAGACGGCAGGGACAGGGGAGACCCAGTACTTC. It translates to CAISETAGTGETQYF.

The rearrangement links TRBV30 to TRBJ2-3; no clear D gene. The CDR3 runs to 12 residues. Trimming took 2 bases from V and 5 from J, leaving 8 bases between them. Germline V gene lookup returns CDR1 GTSNPN and CDR2 SVGIG (reference sequence). The CDR3 coding sequence is TGTGCCTGGAGTTTTAAGGAAGATACGCAGTATTTT. Amino acids: CAWSFKEDTQYF.

The chain employs TRBV6-6 and TRBJ1-4; possibly TRBD1 for D (6 bases). The length of the CDR3 is 13 residues. V lost 8 bases, J lost 0 bases, and 7 bases lay in between. Germline V gene lookup returns CDR1 MNHNY and CDR2 SVGAGI (reference sequence). The CDR3, as DNA: TGTGCCAGCTGGACAGCAACTAATGAAAAACTGTTTTTT. Translated: CASWTATNEKLFF.

There are a few counts of this clone. V and J are TRBV11-2 and TRBJ2-1; TRBD2 matches 13 bases. CDR3 length: 15 amino acids. V was pared by 5 bases and J by 6 bases, with 4 bases of the junction left unmatched. CDR1 SGHAT and CDR2 FQNNGV come from the germline V gene. CDR3 sequence reads: CASSKTSGRGNEQFF. DNA of the CDR3: TGTGCCAGCAGCAAAACTAGCGGGAGGGGCAATGAGCAGTTCTTC. The full variable domain, rest sourced from reference TRBV11-2 and TRBJ2-1, is EAGVAQSPRYKIIEKRQSVAFWCNPISGHATLYWYQQILGQGPKLLIQFQNNGVVDDSQLPKDRFSAERLKGVDSTLKIQPAKLEDSAVYLCASSKTSGRGNEQFFGPGTRLTVL.

The chain employs TRBV14 and TRBJ1-6, with 10 bases aligning to TRBD1. The CDR3 extends over 17 amino acids. Per the germline V gene, CDR1 is SGHDN and CDR2 is FVKESK. J was trimmed by 9 bases and V by 0 bases; bases with no gene match: 8. CDR3 sequence (DNA): TGTGCCAGCAGCCAAGACTATGGGACAGGGGATGGTTCACCCCTCCACTTT. It is translated as CASSQDYGTGDGSPLHF. The variable domain in full, with the rest retrieved from reference TRBV14 and TRBJ1-6, is EAGVTQFPSHSVIEKGQTVTLRCDPISGHDNLYWYRRVMGKEIKFLLHFVKESKQDESGMPNNRFLAERTGGTYSTLKVQPAELEDSGVYFCASSQDYGTGDGSPLHFGNGTRLTVT.

The gene calls are TRBV7-2 and TRBJ1-5; D uncertain. The ends were cut back, 5 bases at V and 4 bases at J, with 15 bases in the middle. This CDR3 is 15 amino acids long. Germline values: CDR1 SGHTA, CDR2 FQGNSA. CDR3 sequence (DNA): TGTGCCAGCAGCCAAATCTATGGCGGGAATCAGCCCCAGCATTTT. Its translation: CASSQIYGGNQPQHF.